This T cell receptor beta chain is from a study of T cell repertoires in cytomegalovirus infection (dated by TCRdb to the late 2010s). Study-wide context: The HLA type of each donor mattered for the analysis, because public TCR beta signatures pointed to carriage of CMV infection along with the matching HLA type.

Results and caveats for the whole study, not just this receptor: In the ex vivo response, HLA-C-restricted CMV-specific TCR beta clonotypes were dominant, and in two of eight donors the single most frequent clonotype came from this HLA-C-restricted group. In both this cohort and an independent roughly 330-donor cohort, the cumulative frequency of public TCR beta family members distinguished carriers of CMV infection plus the relevant HLA type.

This clonotype was observed a handful of times. Its antigen has not been determined. Per-base qualities were not stored, and no clone one base away is much larger. The CDR3 sequence holds 14 residues, the cysteine and phenylalanine included. The entry retains the CDR3 DNA only, 42 bases that are in frame from base 1. CDR1 MNHEY and CDR2 SVGAGI are derived from the germline V gene. The trim is 4 bases for V and 8 bases for J, with a gap of 15 bases between the germline ends. The run used an Illumina HiSeq 1500. TCRdb cleaned the public reads at Q25 with fastp, built clones with MiXCR and kept in-frame beta chains. Under each unique CDR3 protein, matching rows form one entry showing the most common genes and DNA. This sample is represented by about 260,000 distinct CDR3 sequences; roughly an eighth of them were singletons. The top ten clones comprise 8.5% to 9% of the sample.

The receptor was derived from a human donor in good health (CMV status not recorded). Some clones in this sample may be carry-over from other donors' samples. Sequencing input: PBMCs. Rearrangement joined TRBV6-5 to TRBJ2-1, and the D gene may be TRBD2, 5 bases matching. In nucleotide form, the sequence is TGTGCCAGCAGTTTAGGACTCCGAGACCATGAGCAGTTCTTC. This sequence encodes CASSLGLRDHEQFF.